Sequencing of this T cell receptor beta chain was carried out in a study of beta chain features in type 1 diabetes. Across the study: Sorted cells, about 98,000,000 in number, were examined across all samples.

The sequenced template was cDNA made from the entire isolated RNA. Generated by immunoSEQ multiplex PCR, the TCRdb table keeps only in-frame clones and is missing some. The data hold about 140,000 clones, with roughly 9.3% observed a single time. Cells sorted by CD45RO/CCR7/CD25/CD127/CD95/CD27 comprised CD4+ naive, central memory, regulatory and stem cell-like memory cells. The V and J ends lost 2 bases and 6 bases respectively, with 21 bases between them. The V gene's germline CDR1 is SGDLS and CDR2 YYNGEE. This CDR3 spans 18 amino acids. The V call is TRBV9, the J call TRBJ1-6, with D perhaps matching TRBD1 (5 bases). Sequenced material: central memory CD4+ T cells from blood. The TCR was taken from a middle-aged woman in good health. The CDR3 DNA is TGTGCCAGCAGCGTCGACCGGGGGACCAAGGGACCTAATTCACCCCTCCACTTT. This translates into CASSVDRGTKGPNSPLHF.